The 10 T cell receptor beta chains listed next were all sequenced from one sample in a study of blood T cell repertoires in COVID-19. TCRdb's copy holds only in-frame clones and misses some; the assay was immunoSEQ multiplex PCR. The sample consists of around 110,000 clones, 80% to 85% of them appearing once. The source material was PBMCs or T cells enriched from blood (not recorded which). Receptors originate from a woman aged 30 to 39 who had recovered from COVID-19.

The chain links TRBV5-5 to TRBJ2-5, with D possibly TRBD1 on 7 matching bases. CDR3 length equals 19 residues. Per germline, CDR1 SGHKS and CDR2 YYEKEE (reference sequence). V was cut by 0 bases and J by 1 base, with 22 bases left in between. CDR3 sequence: CASSLGHLRGEVRQETQYF. The CDR3 DNA reads as TGTGCCAGCAGCTTGGGCCACCTCAGGGGGGAGGTTCGCCAAGAGACCCAGTACTTC. The full variable domain, with the rest looked up from reference TRBV5-5 and TRBJ2-5, is DAGVTQSPTHLIKTRGQQVTLRCSPISGHKSVSWYQQVLGQGPQFIFQYYEKEERGRGNFPDRFSARQFPNYSSELNVNALLLGDSALYLCASSLGHLRGEVRQETQYFGPGTRLLVL.

V and J are TRBV18 and TRBJ2-1; D is possibly TRBD1 (5 bases). The CDR3 extends over 15 amino acids. Trimming shortened V by 4 bases and J by 5 bases, and 15 bases separated the two germline ends. Germline lookup yields CDR1 KGHSH and CDR2 LQKENI. The DNA for the CDR3 is TGTGCCAGCTCACAGGCTGGCAGGGAAGACAATGAGCAGTTCTTC. Amino acids: CASSQAGREDNEQFF. Full variable domain (remainder filled in from reference TRBV18 and TRBJ2-1): NAGVMQNPRHLVRRRGQEARLRCSPMKGHSHVYWYRQLPEEGLKFMVYLQKENIIDESGMPKERFSAEFPKEGPSILRIQQVVRGDSAAYFCASSQAGREDNEQFFGPGTRLTVL.

The rearrangement links TRBV28 to TRBJ1-5; maybe TRBD1 (6 bases). V was trimmed by 7 bases and J by 5 bases, leaving 18 bases between them. The germline gives CDR1 MDHEN, CDR2 SYDVKM. This CDR3 has 15 amino acids. The CDR3 nucleotides read TGTGCCAGCAAAAGAGCAGGGGTCCTGCATCAGCCCCAGCATTTT. Protein: CASKRAGVLHQPQHF.

V gene TRBV28 combines with J gene TRBJ2-2, with 7 bases fitting TRBD1. The CDR3 is 15 amino acids. V lost 5 bases, J lost 6 bases, and 9 bases stayed unmatched. CDR1 is MDHEN, CDR2 SYDVKM, per germline. CDR3 residues: CASSATGRRAGELFF. CDR3 sequence (DNA): TGTGCCAGCAGTGCGACAGGGCGACGGGCCGGGGAGCTGTTTTTT.

The table lists this clone with a few counts. The chain carries TRBV18 and TRBJ1-2; unclear D gene. The CDR3 runs 14 residues. Germline CDR1 is KGHSH and CDR2 is LQKENI. The V end lost 3 bases, the J end lost 4 bases, and 12 bases lay between the germline ends. The CDR3 DNA reads TGTGCCAGCTCACCGTTAAGGGAGTTCTATGGCTACACCTTC. It codes for CASSPLREFYGYTF.

This clone has only one observation. The chain couples TRBV5-1 to TRBJ2-7, with 8 bases lining up with TRBD2. The CDR3 consists of 13 residues. Unmatched junction bases numbered 4, after V lost 5 bases and J lost 3 bases. Germline loops: CDR1 SGHRS, CDR2 YFSETQ. For the CDR3, the DNA is TGCGCCAGCAGGAGCGGGAGCTTCTACGAGCAGTACTTC. Translated: CASRSGSFYEQYF.

V is TRBV30 and J is TRBJ2-7; the D gene is possibly TRBD2 (6 bases). From germline, CDR1 is GTSNPN and CDR2 SVGIG (reference sequence). The CDR3 extends over 12 amino acids. Trimming cost V 3 bases and J 2 bases, with 8 bases left between them. CDR3: CAWSGSPYEQYF. The CDR3, as DNA: TGTGCCTGGAGCGGGAGCCCCTACGAGCAGTACTTC. Full variable domain (outside the CDR3, taken from reference TRBV30 and TRBJ2-7): SQTIHQWPATLVQPVGSPLSLECTVEGTSNPNLYWYRQAAGRGLQLLFYSVGIGQISSEVPQNLSASRPQDRQFILSSKKLLLSDSGFYLCAWSGSPYEQYFGPGTRLTVT.

V gene TRBV7-2 combines with J gene TRBJ1-1; D might be TRBD1 (6 bases). Trimming left V 1 base short and J 5 bases short, with 14 bases between. The CDR3 is made up of 15 amino acids. In germline, CDR1 is SGHTA, CDR2 FQGNSA. The CDR3 spells CASSLGGGHRTEAFF. The CDR3 nucleotides are TGTGCCAGCAGCTTAGGGGGGGGACACCGGACTGAAGCTTTCTTT.

The chain has TRBV11-3 and TRBJ2-2; 10 bases align to TRBD1. Germline CDR1 SGHNT, CDR2 YENEEA. The CDR3 contains 16 residues. Trimming at V came to 5 bases and at J to 1 base, leaving 4 bases not matched to a gene. The CDR3 coding sequence is TGTGCCAGCAGCCCCGACAGGGGGCAGAACACCGGGGAGCTGTTTTTT. Translating it yields CASSPDRGQNTGELFF. The full variable domain, rest sourced from reference TRBV11-3 and TRBJ2-2, is EAGVVQSPRYKIIEKKQPVAFWCNPISGHNTLYWYLQNLGQGPELLIRYENEEAVDDSQLPKDRFSAERLKGVDSTLKIQPAELGDSAVYLCASSPDRGQNTGELFFGEGSRLTVL.

The rearrangement uses TRBV5-1 and TRBJ2-5; 7 nucleotides align to TRBD2. V was clipped by 4 bases and J by 5 bases; unmatched bases: 5. Germline values: CDR1 SGHRS, CDR2 YFSETQ. The CDR3 contains 13 residues. The CDR3 sequence: CASSGGVRETQYF. The CDR3 nucleotides read TGCGCCAGCAGCGGGGGGGTACGGGAGACCCAGTACTTC.